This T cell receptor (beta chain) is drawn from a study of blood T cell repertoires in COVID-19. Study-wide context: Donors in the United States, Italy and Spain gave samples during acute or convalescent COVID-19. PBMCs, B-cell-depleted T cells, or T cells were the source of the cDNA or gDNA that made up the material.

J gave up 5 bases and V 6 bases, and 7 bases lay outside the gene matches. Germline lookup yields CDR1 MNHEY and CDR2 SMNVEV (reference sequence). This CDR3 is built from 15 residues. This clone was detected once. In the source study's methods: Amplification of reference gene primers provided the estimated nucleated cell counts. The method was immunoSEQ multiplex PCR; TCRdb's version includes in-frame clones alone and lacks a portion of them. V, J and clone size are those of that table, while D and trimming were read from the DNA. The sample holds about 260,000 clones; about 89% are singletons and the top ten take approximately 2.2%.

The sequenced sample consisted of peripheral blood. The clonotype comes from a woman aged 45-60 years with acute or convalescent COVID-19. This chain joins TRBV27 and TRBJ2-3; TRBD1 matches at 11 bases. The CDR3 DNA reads TGTGCCAGCAGACGCAGGACAGGGGGCGTAGATACGCAGTATTTT. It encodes CASRRRTGGVDTQYF.